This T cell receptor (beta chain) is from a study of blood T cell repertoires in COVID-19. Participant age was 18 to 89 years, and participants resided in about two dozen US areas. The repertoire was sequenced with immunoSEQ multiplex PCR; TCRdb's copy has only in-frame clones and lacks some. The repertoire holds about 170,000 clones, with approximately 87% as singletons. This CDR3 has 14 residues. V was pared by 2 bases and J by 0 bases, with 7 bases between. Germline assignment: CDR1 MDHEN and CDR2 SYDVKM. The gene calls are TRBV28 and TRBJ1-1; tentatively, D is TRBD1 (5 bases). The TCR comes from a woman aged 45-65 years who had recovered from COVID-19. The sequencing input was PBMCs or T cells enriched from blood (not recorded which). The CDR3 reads CASSLQGMNTEAFF. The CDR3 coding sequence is TGTGCCAGCAGTTTACAGGGCATGAACACTGAAGCTTTCTTT.